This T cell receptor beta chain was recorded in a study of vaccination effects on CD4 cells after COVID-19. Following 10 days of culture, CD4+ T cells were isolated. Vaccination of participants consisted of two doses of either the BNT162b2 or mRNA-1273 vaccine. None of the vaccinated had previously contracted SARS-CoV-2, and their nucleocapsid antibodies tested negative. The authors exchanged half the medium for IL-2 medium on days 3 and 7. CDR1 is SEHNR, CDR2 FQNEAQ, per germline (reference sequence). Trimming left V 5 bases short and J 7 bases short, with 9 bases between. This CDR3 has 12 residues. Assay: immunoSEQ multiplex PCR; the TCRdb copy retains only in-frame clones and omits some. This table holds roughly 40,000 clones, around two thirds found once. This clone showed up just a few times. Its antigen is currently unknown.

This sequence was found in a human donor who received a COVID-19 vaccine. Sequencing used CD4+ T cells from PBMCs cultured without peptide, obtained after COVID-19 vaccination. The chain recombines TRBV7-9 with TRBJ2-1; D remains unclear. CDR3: CASSRAFNEQFF. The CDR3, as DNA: TGTGCCAGCAGCCGAGCTTTTAATGAGCAGTTCTTC.